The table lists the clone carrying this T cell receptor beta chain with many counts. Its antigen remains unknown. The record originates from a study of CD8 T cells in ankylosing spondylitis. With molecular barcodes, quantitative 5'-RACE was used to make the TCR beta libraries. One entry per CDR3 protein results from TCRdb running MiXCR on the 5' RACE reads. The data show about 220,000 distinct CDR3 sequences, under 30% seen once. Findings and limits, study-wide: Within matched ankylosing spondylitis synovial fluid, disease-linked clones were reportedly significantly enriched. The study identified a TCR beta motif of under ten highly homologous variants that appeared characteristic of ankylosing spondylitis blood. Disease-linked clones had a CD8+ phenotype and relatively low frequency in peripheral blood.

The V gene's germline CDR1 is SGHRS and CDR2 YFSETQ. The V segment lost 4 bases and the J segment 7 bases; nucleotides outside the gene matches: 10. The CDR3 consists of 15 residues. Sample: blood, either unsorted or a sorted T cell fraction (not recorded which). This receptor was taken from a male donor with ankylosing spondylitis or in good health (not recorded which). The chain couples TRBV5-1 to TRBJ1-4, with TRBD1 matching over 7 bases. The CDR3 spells CASSDDRARGEKLFF. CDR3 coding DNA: TGCGCCAGCAGCGACGACAGGGCTCGGGGTGAAAAACTGTTTTTT.